Below are 26 T cell receptor beta chains sequenced from a single sample in a study of blood T cell repertoires in COVID-19. This table comes from immunoSEQ multiplex PCR, and its TCRdb copy is limited to in-frame clones, with some not included. Among roughly 100,000 clones listed, 75% to 90% were seen once. The sequencing sample was made of peripheral blood. The receptors here all came from a man aged 50 to 60 with acute or convalescent COVID-19.

The chain employs TRBV3-1 (or the pseudogene TRBV3-2) and TRBJ2-7; 8 positions agree with TRBD2. Germline lookup yields CDR1 LGHDT and CDR2 YNNKEL (reference sequence). V dropped 3 bases and J dropped 4; count of bases not matched to a gene: 11. The CDR3 extends over 16 amino acids. The DNA of the CDR3 is TGTGCCAGCAGCCACGCTAAAAGCGGGAGCTTATACGAGCAGTACTTC. Protein: CASSHAKSGSLYEQYF.

The V gene is TRBV25-1, the J gene TRBJ2-1, with TRBD1 identical over 7 bases. CDR3 size: 15 residues. Germline-derived CDR1 and CDR2 are MGHDK and SYGVNS. Trimming at V came to 7 bases and at J to 6 bases, leaving 12 bases not matched to a gene. CDR3 sequence reads: CASKSTGQMGNEQFF. The CDR3 DNA is TGTGCCAGCAAAAGCACGGGACAGATGGGCAATGAGCAGTTCTTC.

J is TRBJ2-7 and V is TRBV2; 8 bases map to TRBD1. This CDR3 has 16 residues. V trimming: 6 bases; J trimming: 2 bases; junction bases outside the gene matches: 12. Germline V gives CDR1 SNHLY, CDR2 FYNNEI. The CDR3 here is CASRDLPGQATYEQYF. DNA for the CDR3: TGTGCCAGCAGGGACCTACCGGGACAGGCTACCTACGAGCAGTACTTC.

The chain links TRBV5-1 to TRBJ2-2, with 7 nucleotides matching TRBD1. V shed 0 bases, J shed 2 bases, and the junction held 7 bases outside the gene matches. CDR3 length: 17 amino acids. Germline CDR1 reads SGHRS; CDR2 reads YFSETQ. The DNA of the CDR3 is TGCGCCAGCAGCTTGGAGTTCAGGGGGAGAAACACCGGGGAGCTGTTTTTT. Translating it yields CASSLEFRGRNTGELFF.

The rearrangement uses TRBV11-3 and TRBJ2-1; 10 bases agree with TRBD1. Germline lookup yields CDR1 SGHNT and CDR2 YENEEA. The CDR3 runs to 17 residues. Germline trimming cut 5 bases from V and 3 bases from J; bases unmatched to any gene: 10. This chain's CDR3 is CASSLAGTGDVYNEQFF. For the CDR3, the DNA is TGTGCCAGCAGCCTGGCCGGGACAGGGGATGTCTACAATGAGCAGTTCTTC.

The rearrangement uses TRBV6-6 and TRBJ2-7, with D perhaps TRBD2 (5 bases). The V end lost 9 bases, the J end lost 4 bases, and 16 bases lay between the germline ends. Germline V CDR1 and CDR2: MNHNY, SVGAGI (reference sequence). This CDR3 region has 13 residues. In nucleotides, the CDR3 is TGTGCCAGGCCCAATGCGGGTTATTACGAGCAGTACTTC. Translating gives CARPNAGYYEQYF.

The chain links TRBV2 to TRBJ2-7; 7 nucleotides line up with TRBD1. The CDR3 runs to 12 residues. Trimming at V came to 9 bases and at J to 2 bases, leaving 4 bases not matched to a gene. Germline CDR1 reads SNHLY; CDR2 reads FYNNEI. In nucleotides, the CDR3 is TGTGCCAGGGGGACAGCGACCTACGAGCAGTACTTC. This translates into CARGTATYEQYF.

The chain is built from TRBV10-2 and TRBJ1-4, with 9 bases identical to TRBD1. This CDR3 is 15 amino acids long. V gave up 8 bases and J gave up 8 bases; unmatched junction bases: 12. Germline V gene data show CDR1 as WSHSY and CDR2 as SAAADI. Here the CDR3 DNA reads TGCGCCAGCGTGGACAGGGGATCACCTGGGGAAAAACTGTTTTTT. Translated, it gives CASVDRGSPGEKLFF.

V usage is TRBV11-3 and J usage is TRBJ1-1; no definite D call. This CDR3 comprises 13 residues. V lost 6 bases and J lost 0, with 8 bases in between. The germline V gene encodes CDR1 SGHNT and CDR2 YENEEA. CDR3 residues: CASSYTVNTEAFF. In DNA, the CDR3 is TGTGCCAGCAGTTACACAGTGAACACTGAAGCTTTCTTT. Complete variable domain (other parts from reference TRBV11-3 and TRBJ1-1): EAGVVQSPRYKIIEKKQPVAFWCNPISGHNTLYWYLQNLGQGPELLIRYENEEAVDDSQLPKDRFSAERLKGVDSTLKIQPAELGDSAVYLCASSYTVNTEAFFGQGTRLTVV.

The V and J genes are TRBV27 and TRBJ2-3; D possibly corresponds to TRBD1 (5 bases). V lost 2 bases and J lost 2, with 8 bases in between. Germline V lookup: CDR1 MNHEY, CDR2 SMNVEV (reference sequence). The CDR3 spans 14 residues. The CDR3 nucleotides read TGTGCCAGCAGTTTAGGCAGGGCCACAGATACGCAGTATTTT. It translates to CASSLGRATDTQYF.

This clone was seen a handful of times. The chain combines TRBV5-1 with TRBJ1-2; unclear D gene. V lost 4 bases, J lost 4 bases, and 11 bases lay in between. This CDR3 is built from 13 residues. Germline V CDR1 and CDR2: SGHRS, YFSETQ. The CDR3 DNA is TGCGCCAGCAGCCAACAGCCGTCCTATGGCTACACCTTC. Its translation is CASSQQPSYGYTF.

The chain employs TRBV19 and TRBJ2-6, with D perhaps TRBD1 (5 bases). CDR1 is LNHDA, CDR2 SQIVND, per germline (reference sequence). There are 15 residues in the CDR3. V was shortened by 2 bases and J by 2 bases, with 7 bases between the two germline ends. Here the CDR3 DNA reads TGTGCCAGTAGTATAAAAGGGGCTGGGGCCAACGTCCTGACTTTC. The encoded protein is CASSIKGAGANVLTF.

CDR3 in DNA: TGCGCCAGCAGCGTACAGGGGAATTGGGACGAGCAGTACTTC. Its translation: CASSVQGNWDEQYF. The chain links TRBV5-1 to TRBJ2-7; TRBD1 aligns across 7 bases. V lost 4 bases and J lost 5; bases outside the gene matches: 9. Looked up from germline, CDR1 is SGHRS and CDR2 is YFSETQ. The CDR3 spans 14 residues.

This rearrangement joins TRBV25-1 to TRBJ2-1; 16 positions agree with TRBD2. Germline values: CDR1 MGHDK, CDR2 SYGVNS. The V segment lost 5 bases and the J segment 7 bases; nucleotides outside the gene matches: 8. The CDR3 is 17 residues long. The CDR3 DNA is TGTGCCAGCAGTCCTCCGGGACTAGCGGGAGGGCCAAATGAGCAGTTCTTC. It translates to CASSPPGLAGGPNEQFF.

The chain recombines TRBV9 with TRBJ2-1; perhaps TRBD2 as D (6 bases). Germline-derived CDR1 and CDR2 are SGDLS and YYNGEE. V lost 2 bases and J 0 bases, leaving 12 bases between the germline ends. CDR3 size: 16 residues. The chain's CDR3 is CASSVAGSSSYNEQFF. CDR3 sequence (DNA): TGTGCCAGCAGCGTGGCCGGGAGTAGCTCCTACAATGAGCAGTTCTTC.

The V gene is TRBV9, the J gene TRBJ2-1; 9 bases match TRBD2. Unmatched junction bases numbered 16, after V lost 0 bases and J lost 9 bases. The CDR3 is made up of 18 amino acids. CDR1 is SGDLS and CDR2 is YYNGEE in the germline V gene. As DNA, the CDR3 is TGTGCCAGCAGCGTAGGACCAGCGCAACGGACTAGCGCTGGTGAGCAGTTCTTC. Translating it yields CASSVGPAQRTSAGEQFF.

The genes are TRBV28 and TRBJ1-2; TRBD1 might be the D (5 bases). From germline, CDR1 is MDHEN and CDR2 SYDVKM. CDR3 length equals 13 residues. The germline V and J ends were trimmed by 6 bases and 5 bases, with 13 bases remaining between them. CDR3 DNA sequence: TGTGCCAGCAGGCCCCAGGGACTTTATGGCTACACCTTC. Its translation is CASRPQGLYGYTF.

The rearrangement uses TRBV19 and TRBJ2-1; a weak D match, TRBD2 (6 bases). The length of the CDR3 is 15 residues. The germline gives CDR1 LNHDA, CDR2 SQIVND (reference sequence). Trimming removed 3 bases at V and 2 bases at J, with 11 bases between. CDR3 residues: CASSIFGSAYNEQFF. The CDR3 DNA reads TGTGCCAGTAGTATTTTCGGGAGTGCCTACAATGAGCAGTTCTTC.

This chain uses TRBV6-6 with TRBJ1-6; 8 bases match TRBD1. From germline, CDR1 is MNHNY and CDR2 SVGAGI (reference sequence). The V and J ends lost 7 bases and 7 bases, in that order; junction bases with no gene match: 9. The CDR3 has 15 residues. The chain's CDR3 is CASTAGGYVNSPLHF. Written as DNA, the CDR3 is TGTGCCAGCACCGCAGGGGGCTATGTGAATTCACCCCTCCACTTT.

The chain combines TRBV19 with TRBJ2-7; 8 positions agree with TRBD1. J lost 3 bases, V lost 6 bases, and 4 bases had no gene match. Germline V gene sequence: CDR1 LNHDA, CDR2 SQIVND (reference sequence). CDR3 length: 13 amino acids. CDR3 sequence reads: CASRGGQGYEQYF. The CDR3 region has the DNA TGTGCCAGTAGAGGCGGACAGGGCTACGAGCAGTACTTC.

The chain links TRBV7-2 to TRBJ2-3; 7 nucleotides line up with TRBD2. V shed 6 bases, J shed 2 bases, and the junction held 11 bases outside the gene matches. The CDR3 is 16 amino acids. Germline lookup yields CDR1 SGHTA and CDR2 FQGNSA. CDR3 region: CASRNGPGGITDTQYF. The CDR3 nucleotides read TGTGCCAGCAGAAATGGGCCCGGGGGGATCACAGATACGCAGTATTTT.

The CDR3 loop is CASSPPALQETQYF. DNA for the CDR3: TGTGCCAGCTCACCACCAGCTCTCCAAGAGACCCAGTACTTC. The V call is TRBV18, the J call TRBJ2-5; D ambiguous. Germline V lookup: CDR1 KGHSH, CDR2 LQKENI. Between the trimmed V and J ends, which lost 0 bases and 1 base, there was a span of 6 bases. The CDR3 consists of 14 residues.

The J gene is TRBJ2-1, the V gene TRBV10-2; 13 positions match TRBD2. CDR3 length: 14 amino acids. Germline V gene sequence: CDR1 WSHSY, CDR2 SAAADI. The V and J ends lost 4 bases and 6 bases, in that order; junction bases with no gene match: 0. DNA for the CDR3: TGCGCCAGCAGTGGGACTAGCGGGAGCAATGAGCAGTTCTTC. Protein: CASSGTSGSNEQFF.

V and J are TRBV4-2 and TRBJ2-3; TRBD2 matches 10 bases. Germline assignment: CDR1 LGHNA and CDR2 YNFKEQ. Trimming at V came to 0 bases and at J to 3 bases, leaving 0 bases not matched to a gene. The CDR3 runs to 15 residues. Here the CDR3 reads CASSQDSGRTDTQYF. In nucleotides, the CDR3 is TGTGCCAGCAGCCAAGATAGCGGGAGGACAGATACGCAGTATTTT.

This chain joins TRBV25-1 and TRBJ2-4; D is possibly TRBD1 (6 bases). Germline lookup yields CDR1 MGHDK and CDR2 SYGVNS. The CDR3 loop spans 13 amino acids. V lost 3 bases and J lost 12, with 15 bases in between. The CDR3 protein is CASSEHPRGPQYF. The DNA for the CDR3 is TGTGCCAGCAGTGAGCACCCCAGGGGACCTCAGTACTTC.

The rearrangement uses TRBV7-9 and TRBJ1-1; D is ambiguous. Germline lookup yields CDR1 SEHNR and CDR2 FQNEAQ (reference sequence). The CDR3 totals 14 residues. V gave up 5 bases and J gave up 5 bases, with 15 bases separating them. CDR3 sequence: CASSQDLGGTEAFF. The DNA of the CDR3 is TGTGCCAGCAGCCAGGACCTCGGCGGGACTGAAGCTTTCTTT.